One sample yielded the 8 T cell receptor beta chains listed below, sequenced in a study of neoadjuvant nivolumab and ipilimumab in lung cancer. TCRdb keeps only in-frame clones here, not all; method: immunoSEQ multiplex PCR. The data show 8,500 to 10,000 clones, 77% seen once. The specimen comprised tumor tissue, sampled after neoadjuvant nivolumab, alone or with ipilimumab, at or shortly before surgery. The receptors were sampled from an adult with non-small cell lung cancer. Some clones in this sample may be carry-over from other donors' samples.

The J gene is TRBJ1-5, the V gene TRBV19, with D possibly being TRBD1 (5 bases). This CDR3 is 17 amino acids long. The germline CDR1 and CDR2 sequences are LNHDA and SQIVND (reference sequence). V was cut by 3 bases and J by 2 bases, with 17 bases left in between. The CDR3 sequence is CASSMGLVLTGNQPQHF. CDR3 bases: TGTGCCAGTAGTATGGGGCTCGTCCTAACGGGCAATCAGCCCCAGCATTTT.

J is TRBJ1-2 and V is TRBV30; 7 bases align to TRBD1. CDR1 and CDR2 from the germline V gene are GTSNPN and SVGIG (reference sequence). The V gene end was trimmed by 1 base and the J gene end by 2 bases; junction bases not matched to a gene: 7. The CDR3 consists of 15 residues. The CDR3 loop reads CAWSAETGPNYGYTF. The CDR3 DNA reads TGTGCCTGGAGTGCAGAGACAGGGCCAAACTATGGCTACACCTTC.

The chain uses TRBV4-1 and TRBJ2-3; 8 bases fit TRBD2. Trimming removed 1 base from V and 2 bases from J; junction bases left unmatched: 5. Germline V CDR1 and CDR2: MGHRA, YSYEKL. The CDR3 spans 16 residues. CDR3 coding DNA: TGCGCCAGCAGCCAAGGAAGACTAGCGATCACAGATACGCAGTATTTT. It is translated as CASSQGRLAITDTQYF.

This clone came up once. This chain links TRBV2 with TRBJ1-2, with D uncertain. V was pared by 9 bases and J by 4 bases, with 9 bases between. This CDR3 is 11 amino acids long. Germline assignment: CDR1 SNHLY and CDR2 FYNNEI. The CDR3 loop is CASRASYGYTF. In DNA form, the CDR3 reads TGTGCCAGTAGGGCTTCCTATGGCTACACCTTC.

There are a few counts of this clone. V is TRBV29-1 and J is TRBJ2-2; maybe TRBD2 (6 bases). Germline V lookup: CDR1 SQVTM, CDR2 ANQGSEA. The CDR3 loop spans 13 amino acids. Trimming left V 7 bases short and J 4 bases short, with 13 bases between. The CDR3 spells CSGAGSSTGELFF. CDR3 nucleotides: TGCAGCGGGGCGGGGAGCAGCACCGGGGAGCTGTTTTTT.

The V gene is TRBV5-1, the J gene TRBJ1-5, with TRBD1 matching 11 bases. This CDR3 region has 16 residues. The germline V gene encodes CDR1 SGHRS and CDR2 YFSETQ. The ends lost 2 bases at V and 3 bases at J; junction bases unmatched: 4. The CDR3 nucleotides are TGCGCCAGCAGCTTCGGGACAGGGGGTGTCAATCAGCCCCAGCATTTT. Amino acid sequence: CASSFGTGGVNQPQHF. The variable domain in full, with the rest retrieved from reference TRBV5-1 and TRBJ1-5, is KAGVTQTPRYLIKTRGQQVTLSCSPISGHRSVSWYQQTPGQGLQFLFEYFSETQRNKGNFPGRFSGRQFSNSRSEMNVSTLELGDSALYLCASSFGTGGVNQPQHFGDGTRLSIL.

This clone has just a few counts. This sequence joins TRBV30 and TRBJ1-1, with D tentatively TRBD1 (6 bases). The CDR3 is 13 amino acids. V shed 0 bases and J shed 11 bases, with 16 bases lying between them. The V gene's germline CDR1 is GTSNPN and CDR2 SVGIG (reference sequence). The CDR3 is CAWSVLSSGVAFF. Here the CDR3 DNA reads TGTGCCTGGAGTGTACTGTCGTCAGGGGTCGCTTTCTTT.

The V call is TRBV5-1, the J call TRBJ2-7, with 7 bases that match TRBD2. CDR3 length: 16 residues. V shed 5 bases and J 4 bases; nucleotides not matched to a gene: 15. Germline values: CDR1 SGHRS, CDR2 YFSETQ. CDR3 in amino acids: CASSYNVASGRYEQYF. The DNA for the CDR3 is TGCGCCAGCAGTTACAACGTGGCTAGCGGTCGATACGAGCAGTACTTC.